This record covers a single TCR beta chain. The CDR3 is made up of 15 amino acids. Trimming took off 4 bases at V and 6 bases at J, with 18 bases between the two ends. Germline loops: CDR1 LGHDT, CDR2 YNNKEL (reference sequence). Assay used: immunoSEQ multiplex PCR; TCRdb lists only in-frame clones, some missing. The table shows under 250,000 clones, with roughly 85% occurring only once. The entry originates in a study of blood T cell repertoires in COVID-19. Study summary: PBMCs, B-cell-depleted T cells, or T cells were the source of the cDNA or gDNA that made up the material.

This clonotype originated in a woman in her 50s with acute COVID-19. The chain carries TRBV3-1 (or the pseudogene TRBV3-2) and TRBJ1-2, with a tentative D call TRBD1 (5 bases). Sequencing was done on a sample of PBMCs or T cells enriched from blood (not recorded which). The CDR3 sequence: CASSLRGRGRNGYTF. The CDR3 DNA sequence: TGTGCCAGCAGCCTACGGGGGAGGGGAAGGAATGGCTACACCTTC.